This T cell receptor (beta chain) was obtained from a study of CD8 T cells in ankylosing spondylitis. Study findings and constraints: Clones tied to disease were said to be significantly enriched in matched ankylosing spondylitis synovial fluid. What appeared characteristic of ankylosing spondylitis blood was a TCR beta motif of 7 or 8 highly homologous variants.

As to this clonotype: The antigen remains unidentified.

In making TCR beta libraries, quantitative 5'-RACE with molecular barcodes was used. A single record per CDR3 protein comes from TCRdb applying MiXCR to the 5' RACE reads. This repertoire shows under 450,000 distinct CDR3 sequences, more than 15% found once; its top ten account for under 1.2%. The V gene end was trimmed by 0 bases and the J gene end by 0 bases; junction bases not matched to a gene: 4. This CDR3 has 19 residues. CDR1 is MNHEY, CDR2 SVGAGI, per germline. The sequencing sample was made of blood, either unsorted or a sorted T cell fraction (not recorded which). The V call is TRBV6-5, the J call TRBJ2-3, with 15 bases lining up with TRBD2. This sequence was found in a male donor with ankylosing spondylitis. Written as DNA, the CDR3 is TGTGCCAGCAGTTACTCGGGACTAGCGGGAGGTCCTAGCACAGATACGCAGTATTTT. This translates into CASSYSGLAGGPSTDTQYF.